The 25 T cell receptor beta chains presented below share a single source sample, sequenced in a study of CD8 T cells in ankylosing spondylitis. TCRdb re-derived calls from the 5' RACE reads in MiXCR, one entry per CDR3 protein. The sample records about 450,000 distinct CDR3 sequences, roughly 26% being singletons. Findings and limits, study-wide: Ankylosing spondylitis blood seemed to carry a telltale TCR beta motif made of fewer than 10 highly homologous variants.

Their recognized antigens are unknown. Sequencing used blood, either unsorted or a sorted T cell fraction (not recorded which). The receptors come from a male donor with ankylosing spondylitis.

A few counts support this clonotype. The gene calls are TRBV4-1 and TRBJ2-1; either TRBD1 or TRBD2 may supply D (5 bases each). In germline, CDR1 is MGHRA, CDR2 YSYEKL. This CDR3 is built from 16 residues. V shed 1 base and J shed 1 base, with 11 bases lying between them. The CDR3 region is CASSQGGTASYNEQFF. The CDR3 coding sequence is TGCGCCAGCAGCCAAGGGGGGACGGCTTCCTACAATGAGCAGTTCTTC.

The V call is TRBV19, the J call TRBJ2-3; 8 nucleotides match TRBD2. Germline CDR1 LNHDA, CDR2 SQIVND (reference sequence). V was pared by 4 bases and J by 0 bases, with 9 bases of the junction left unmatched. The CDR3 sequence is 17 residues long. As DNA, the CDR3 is TGTGCCAGTAGTACTAGCGGGTTCCTCTTCAGCACAGATACGCAGTATTTT. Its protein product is CASSTSGFLFSTDTQYF.

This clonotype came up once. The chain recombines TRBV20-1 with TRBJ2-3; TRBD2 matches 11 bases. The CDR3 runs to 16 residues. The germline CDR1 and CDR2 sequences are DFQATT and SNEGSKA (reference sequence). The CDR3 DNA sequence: TGCAGCGGCTCTCTAGCGGGAGGTCGCAGCCAAGATACGCAGTATTTT. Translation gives CSGSLAGGRSQDTQYF.

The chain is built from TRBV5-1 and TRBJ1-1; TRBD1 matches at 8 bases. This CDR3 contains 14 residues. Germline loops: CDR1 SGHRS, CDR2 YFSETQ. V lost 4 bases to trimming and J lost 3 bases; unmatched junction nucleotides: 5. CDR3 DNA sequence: TGCGCCAGCAGCCCCGGGGACAGGTACACTGAAGCTTTCTTT. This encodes CASSPGDRYTEAFF.

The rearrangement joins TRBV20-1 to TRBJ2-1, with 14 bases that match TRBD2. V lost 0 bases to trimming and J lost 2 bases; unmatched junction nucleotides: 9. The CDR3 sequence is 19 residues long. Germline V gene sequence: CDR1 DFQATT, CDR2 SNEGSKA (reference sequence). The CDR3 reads CSARDPRTSGRHPYNEQFF. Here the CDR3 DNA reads TGCAGTGCTAGAGATCCTAGGACTAGCGGGAGGCACCCCTACAATGAGCAGTTCTTC.

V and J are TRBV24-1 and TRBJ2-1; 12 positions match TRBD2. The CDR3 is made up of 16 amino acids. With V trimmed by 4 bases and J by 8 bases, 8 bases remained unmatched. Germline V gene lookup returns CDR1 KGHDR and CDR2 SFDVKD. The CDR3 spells CATSDLTSGRGHEQFF. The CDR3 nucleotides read TGTGCCACCAGTGACCTGACTAGCGGGAGAGGCCATGAGCAGTTCTTC.

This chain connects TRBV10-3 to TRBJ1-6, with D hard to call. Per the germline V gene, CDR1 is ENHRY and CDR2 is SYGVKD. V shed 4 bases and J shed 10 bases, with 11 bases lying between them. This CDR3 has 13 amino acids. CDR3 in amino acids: CAISVGSNSPLHF. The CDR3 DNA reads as TGTGCCATCAGTGTAGGCTCGAACTCACCCCTCCACTTT.

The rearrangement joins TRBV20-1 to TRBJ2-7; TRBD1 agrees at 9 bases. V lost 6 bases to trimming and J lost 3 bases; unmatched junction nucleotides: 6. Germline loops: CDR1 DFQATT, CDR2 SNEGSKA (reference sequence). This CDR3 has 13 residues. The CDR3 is CSAPGQGFYEQYF. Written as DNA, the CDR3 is TGCAGTGCCCCGGGACAGGGCTTCTACGAGCAGTACTTC.

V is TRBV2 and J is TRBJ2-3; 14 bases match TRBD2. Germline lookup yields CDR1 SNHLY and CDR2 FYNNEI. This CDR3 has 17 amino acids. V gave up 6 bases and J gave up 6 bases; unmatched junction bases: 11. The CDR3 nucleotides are TGTGCCAGCAGCGACGAGGGACTAGCGGGAGTAGGTGATACGCAGTATTTT. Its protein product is CASSDEGLAGVGDTQYF.

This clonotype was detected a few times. The CDR3 DNA is TGTGCCAGCAGCATCACAGGGGGAGCTTATAATTCACCCCTCCACTTT. This translates into CASSITGGAYNSPLHF. The chain joins TRBV7-2 to TRBJ1-6, with 8 bases identical to TRBD1. V lost 5 bases to trimming and J lost 4 bases; unmatched junction nucleotides: 7. The germline CDR1 and CDR2 sequences are SGHTA and FQGNSA. The CDR3 covers 16 residues.

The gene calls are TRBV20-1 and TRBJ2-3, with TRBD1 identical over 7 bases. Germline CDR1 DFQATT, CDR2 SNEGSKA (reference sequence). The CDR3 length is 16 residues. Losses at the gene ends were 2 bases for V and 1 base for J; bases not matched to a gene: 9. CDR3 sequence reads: CSARSQQGSGTDTQYF. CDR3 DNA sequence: TGCAGTGCTAGATCCCAACAGGGGTCTGGCACAGATACGCAGTATTTT.

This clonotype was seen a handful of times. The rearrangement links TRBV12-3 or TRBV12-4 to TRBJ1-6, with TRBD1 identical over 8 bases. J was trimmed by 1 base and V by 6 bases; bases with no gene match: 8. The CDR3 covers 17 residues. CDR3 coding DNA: TGTGCCAGCAGCCGTGGACAGGGCAAATCCTATAATTCACCCCTCCACTTT. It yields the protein CASSRGQGKSYNSPLHF.

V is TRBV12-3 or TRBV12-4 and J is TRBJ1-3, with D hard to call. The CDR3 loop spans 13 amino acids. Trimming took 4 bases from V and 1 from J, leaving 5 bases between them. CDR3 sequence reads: CASSWNSGNTIYF. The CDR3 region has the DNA TGTGCCAGCAGTTGGAATTCTGGAAACACCATATATTTT.

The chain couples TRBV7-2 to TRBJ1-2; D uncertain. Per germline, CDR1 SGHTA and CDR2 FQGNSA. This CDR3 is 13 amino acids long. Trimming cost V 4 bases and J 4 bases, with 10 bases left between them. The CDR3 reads CASSSIARYGYTF. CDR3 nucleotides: TGTGCCAGCAGCTCCATCGCCCGCTATGGCTACACCTTC.

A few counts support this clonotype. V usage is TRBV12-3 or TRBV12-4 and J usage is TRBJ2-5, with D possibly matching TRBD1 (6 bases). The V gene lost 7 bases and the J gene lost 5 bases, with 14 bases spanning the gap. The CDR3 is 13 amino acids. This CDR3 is CASTQGHTETQYF. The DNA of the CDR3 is TGTGCCAGCACCCAGGGACATACGGAGACCCAGTACTTC.

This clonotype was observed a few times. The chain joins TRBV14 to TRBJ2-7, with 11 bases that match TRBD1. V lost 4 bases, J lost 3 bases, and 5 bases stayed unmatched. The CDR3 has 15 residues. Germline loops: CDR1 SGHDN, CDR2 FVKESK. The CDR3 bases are TGTGCCAGCAGCCCCTTGGGACAGGGGGTCTACGAGCAGTACTTC. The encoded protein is CASSPLGQGVYEQYF.

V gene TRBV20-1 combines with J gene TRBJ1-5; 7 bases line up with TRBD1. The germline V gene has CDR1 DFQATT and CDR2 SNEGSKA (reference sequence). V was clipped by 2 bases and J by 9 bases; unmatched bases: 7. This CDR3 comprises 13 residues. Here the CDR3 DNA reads TGCAGTGCTAGACAGGGGGAGTTCGGGCCCCAGCATTTT. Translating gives CSARQGEFGPQHF.

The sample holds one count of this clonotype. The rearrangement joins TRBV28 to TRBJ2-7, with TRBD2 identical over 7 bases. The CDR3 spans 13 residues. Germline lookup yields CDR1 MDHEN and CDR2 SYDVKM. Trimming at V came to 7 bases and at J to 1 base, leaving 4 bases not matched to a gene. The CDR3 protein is CASNPGRSYEQYV. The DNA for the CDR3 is TGTGCCAGCAACCCCGGGAGGTCCTACGAGCAGTACGTC.

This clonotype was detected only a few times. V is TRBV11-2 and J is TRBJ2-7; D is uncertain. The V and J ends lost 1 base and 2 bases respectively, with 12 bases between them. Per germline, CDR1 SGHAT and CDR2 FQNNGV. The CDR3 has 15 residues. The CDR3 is CASSLGPSLTYEQYV. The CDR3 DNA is TGTGCCAGCAGCTTAGGCCCATCATTGACCTACGAGCAGTACGTC.

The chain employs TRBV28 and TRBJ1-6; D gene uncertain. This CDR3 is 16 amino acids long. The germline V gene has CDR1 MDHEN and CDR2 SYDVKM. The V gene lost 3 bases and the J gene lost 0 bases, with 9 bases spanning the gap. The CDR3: CASSLAASSYNSPLHF. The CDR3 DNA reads TGTGCCAGCAGTTTGGCAGCAAGCTCCTATAATTCACCCCTCCACTTT.

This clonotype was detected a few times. The CDR3, as DNA: TGTGCCACCAGCAGAGATTTTAGGCAGGGAATGTTGTTTTTT. Protein product: CATSRDFRQGMLFF. The J gene is TRBJ2-2, the V gene TRBV15; D perhaps matches TRBD1 (5 bases). Germline values: CDR1 LNHNV, CDR2 YYDKDF (reference sequence). V lost 0 bases, J lost 15 bases, and 17 bases lay in between. This CDR3 comprises 14 residues.

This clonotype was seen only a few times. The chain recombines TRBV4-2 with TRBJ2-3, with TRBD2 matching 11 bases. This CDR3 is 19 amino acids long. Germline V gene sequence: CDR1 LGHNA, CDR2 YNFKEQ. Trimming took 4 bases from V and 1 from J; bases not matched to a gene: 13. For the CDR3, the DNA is TGTGCCAGCAGCCCAGACTCACCAACTAGCGGGAGTCGCACAGATACGCAGTATTTT. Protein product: CASSPDSPTSGSRTDTQYF.

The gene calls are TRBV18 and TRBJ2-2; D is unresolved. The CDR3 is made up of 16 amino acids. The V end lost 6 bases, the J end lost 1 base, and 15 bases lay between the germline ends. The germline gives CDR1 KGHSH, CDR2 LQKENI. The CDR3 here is CASSQAVARNTGELFF. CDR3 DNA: TGTGCCAGCTCCCAGGCGGTAGCAAGGAACACCGGGGAGCTGTTTTTT.

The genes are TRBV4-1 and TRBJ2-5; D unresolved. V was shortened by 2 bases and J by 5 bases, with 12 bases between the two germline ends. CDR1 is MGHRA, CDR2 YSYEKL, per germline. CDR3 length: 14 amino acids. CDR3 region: CASSQLDGRETQYF. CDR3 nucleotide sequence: TGCGCCAGCAGCCAATTGGACGGAAGGGAGACCCAGTACTTC.

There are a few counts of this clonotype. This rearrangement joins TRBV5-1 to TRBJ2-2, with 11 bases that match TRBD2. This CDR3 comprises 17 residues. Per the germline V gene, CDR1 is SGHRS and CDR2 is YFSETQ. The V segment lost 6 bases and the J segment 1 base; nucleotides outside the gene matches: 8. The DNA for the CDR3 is TGCGCCAGCACCGGGGGACTAGCGGCAGTGAACACCGGGGAGCTGTTTTTT. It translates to CASTGGLAAVNTGELFF. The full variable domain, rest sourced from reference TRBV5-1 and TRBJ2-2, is KAGVTQTPRYLIKTRGQQVTLSCSPISGHRSVSWYQQTPGQGLQFLFEYFSETQRNKGNFPGRFSGRQFSNSRSEMNVSTLELGDSALYLCASTGGLAAVNTGELFFGEGSRLTVL.